The rows below give T cell receptor beta chains drawn from one sample of a study of T cells in Graves' hyperthyroidism and ophthalmopathy. TCRdb ran MiXCR on the multiplex PCR reads and lists one entry per CDR3 protein. Among about 560,000 distinct CDR3 sequences listed, approximately 16% were seen once. The source material was blood. Receptors were obtained from a woman aged 18-29 years with Graves' hyperthyroidism. Both conserved end residues are part of each CDR3. The D gene is left open where the match is weak. Expanded clones are given a class, and other clones once, few, many or no size at all.

j_gene,v_gene,abundance,d_gene,CDR3aa,CDR3nt
TRBJ2-1,TRBV7-8,many,TRBD2,CASSPGLDNEQFF,TGTGCCAGCAGCCCAGGACTAGACAATGAGCAGTTCTTC
TRBJ2-6,TRBV13,few,-,CASSLYTRDGVFGANVLTF,TGTGCCAGCAGCCTTTATACCAGGGACGGTGTGTTTGGGGCCAACGTCCTGACTTTC
TRBJ1-1,TRBV6-2/TRBV6-3,-,-,CASSYSPDTAAEAFF,TGTGCCAGCAGTTACTCACCGGACACGGCCGCTGAAGCTTTCTTT
TRBJ1-1,TRBV24-1,many,-,CATSDSSRTGSDTEAFF,TGTGCCACCAGTGATTCCAGTCGGACGGGGAGCGACACTGAAGCTTTCTTT
TRBJ2-1,TRBV7-8,many,-,CASSSLVDEQFF,TGTGCCAGCAGCTCCCTAGTTGATGAGCAGTTCTTC
TRBJ2-7,TRBV18,few,-,CASSLQGTVAWEQYF,TGTGCCAGCTCCCTTCAGGGTACGGTAGCGTGGGAGCAGTACTTC
TRBJ2-5,TRBV7-9,-,TRBD2,CASSLFFSGIETQYF,TGTGCCAGCAGCTTATTCTTTAGCGGGATCGAGACCCAGTACTTC
TRBJ2-3,TRBV20-1,many,TRBD2,CSARGPGTRGRRADTQYF,TGCAGTGCTAGAGGGCCTGGGACTAGAGGGCGGCGCGCAGATACGCAGTATTTT
TRBJ1-2,TRBV9,-,TRBD1,CASSAGQGNGYTF,TGTGCCAGCAGCGCCGGACAGGGAAATGGCTACACCTTC
TRBJ2-5,TRBV24-1,-,TRBD2,CATSDLVAGGAETQYF,TGTGCCACCAGTGATTTGGTGGCGGGAGGAGCCGAGACCCAGTACTTC
TRBJ1-1,TRBV7-9,-,-,CASTSRFLPGTPNTEAFF,TGTGCCAGCACATCACGTTTTTTACCTGGGACACCGAACACTGAAGCTTTCTTT
TRBJ2-1,TRBV9,-,-,CASSVGDYNEQFF,TGTGCCAGCAGCGTAGGGGACTACAATGAGCAGTTCTTC
TRBJ2-2,TRBV2,few,-,CASSESLGGLAGELFF,TGTGCCAGCAGTGAGTCTCTCGGGGGGCTGGCCGGGGAGCTGTTTTTT
TRBJ1-4,TRBV29-1,-,-,CSVADFSNEKLFF,TGCAGCGTTGCTGACTTCTCGAATGAAAAACTGTTTTTT
TRBJ2-7,TRBV5-6,few,-,CASSLVRTDYYEQYF,TGTGCCAGCAGCTTGGTCAGGACAGACTACTACGAGCAGTACTTC
TRBJ2-1,TRBV24-1,-,TRBD1,CATSRQGSYNEQFF,TGTGCCACCAGTAGACAGGGAAGCTACAATGAGCAGTTCTTC
TRBJ1-1,TRBV6-1,-,-,CASSRTNAEAFF,TGTGCCAGCAGTCGAACAAACGCTGAAGCTTTCTTT
TRBJ2-7,TRBV30,many,-,CAWNMGRGDEQYF,TGTGCCTGGAACATGGGTAGAGGGGACGAGCAGTACTTC
TRBJ1-2,TRBV11-2,few,-,CASSWATGWRDGYTF,TGTGCCAGCAGCTGGGCTACCGGTTGGCGCGATGGCTACACCTTC
TRBJ2-3,TRBV18,few,TRBD2,CASSPSAGGPIDTQYF,TGTGCCAGCTCACCATCAGCGGGGGGGCCGATAGATACGCAGTATTTT
TRBJ1-1,TRBV3-1,few,-,CASSRREQVTEAFF,TGTGCCAGCAGCCGAAGAGAACAGGTCACTGAAGCTTTCTTT
TRBJ2-1,TRBV2,many,-,CASSESFYNEQFF,TGTGCCAGCAGTGAGTCCTTCTACAATGAGCAGTTCTTC
TRBJ1-1,TRBV19,few,TRBD1,CASSVLQGASDTEAFF,TGTGCCAGTAGTGTTCTACAGGGGGCGTCCGACACTGAAGCTTTCTTT
TRBJ2-7,TRBV7-2,many,TRBD2,CASSSSSGGYEQYF,TGTGCCAGCAGCTCCTCTAGCGGGGGCTACGAGCAGTACTTC
TRBJ1-1,TRBV11-3,many,TRBD1,CASSSTGGHTEAFF,TGTGCCAGCAGCTCGACAGGGGGCCACACTGAAGCTTTCTTT
TRBJ2-7,TRBV28,many,-,CASSLGGKGSYEQYF,TGTGCCAGCAGTCTAGGGGGAAAGGGCTCCTACGAGCAGTACTTC
TRBJ1-6,TRBV19,few,TRBD1,CASSIRLKDRHSPLHF,TGTGCCAGTAGTATCCGATTGAAGGACAGGCACTCACCCCTCCACTTT
TRBJ2-7,TRBV29-1,few,TRBD1,CSVWDRFLNEQYF,TGCAGCGTTTGGGACAGATTTCTTAACGAGCAGTACTTC
TRBJ1-5,TRBV6-1,many,TRBD1,CASDQTGQPQHF,TGTGCCAGCGACCAGACAGGGCAGCCCCAGCATTTT
TRBJ2-7,TRBV28,few,TRBD2,CASCVSGSYEQYF,TGTGCCAGCTGTGTAAGCGGGAGCTACGAGCAGTACTTC
TRBJ1-1,TRBV18,many,-,CASSVDRLNTEAFF,TGTGCCAGCTCAGTGGACAGACTTAACACTGAAGCTTTCTTT
TRBJ2-3,TRBV20-1,many,-,CSARDTGPDTQYF,TGCAGTGCTAGAGATACAGGGCCAGATACGCAGTATTTT
TRBJ2-5,TRBV13,many,-,CASSLVSGSATQYF,TGTGCCAGCAGCTTAGTATCAGGGTCTGCGACCCAGTACTTC
TRBJ2-7,TRBV11-3,-,-,CASSFVREYEQYF,TGTGCCAGCAGCTTTGTCAGAGAATACGAGCAGTACTTC
TRBJ2-7,TRBV7-9,-,TRBD2,CASSEAGLAATYEQYF,TGTGCCAGCAGCGAGGCCGGACTAGCGGCAACCTACGAGCAGTACTTC
TRBJ1-1,TRBV5-1,many,-,CASSPALGWTEAFF,TGCGCCAGCAGCCCAGCCCTAGGGTGGACTGAAGCTTTCTTT
TRBJ1-2,TRBV12-3/TRBV12-4,-,-,CASSPRFGIAKNYGYTF,TGTGCCAGCAGCCCAAGGTTCGGTATAGCGAAAAACTATGGCTACACCTTC
TRBJ2-7,TRBV29-1,few,-,CSVEMVARQEQYF,TGCAGCGTTGAGATGGTAGCCCGGCAGGAGCAGTACTTC
TRBJ2-3,TRBV24-1,few,-,CATSDFGSGTSTDTQYF,TGTGCCACCAGTGATTTTGGATCCGGGACTAGCACAGATACGCAGTATTTT
TRBJ1-5,TRBV3-1,many,-,CASSQDAGYQPQHF,TGTGCCAGCAGCCAAGACGCTGGGTATCAGCCCCAGCATTTT
TRBJ2-1,TRBV9,-,-,CASSVGGLGEQFF,TGTGCCAGCAGCGTAGGAGGGTTGGGGGAGCAGTTCTTC
TRBJ1-1,TRBV6-1,-,TRBD1,CASSVTGGLNTEAFF,TGTGCCAGCAGCGTTACAGGGGGCCTGAACACTGAAGCTTTCTTT
TRBJ2-3,TRBV5-1,-,-,CASSLGLLAPDTQYF,TGCGCCAGCAGCTTGGGACTACTAGCACCAGATACGCAGTATTTT
TRBJ1-2,TRBV6-1,few,-,CASLWAGHGYTF,TGTGCCAGCCTTTGGGCAGGGCATGGCTACACCTTC
TRBJ1-3,TRBV5-1,many,-,CASSMGPGNTIYF,TGCGCCAGCAGCATGGGGCCTGGAAACACCATATATTTT
TRBJ2-1,TRBV20-1,many,TRBD2,CSARASGGTWNEQFF,TGCAGTGCTAGAGCTAGCGGGGGAACTTGGAATGAGCAGTTCTTC
TRBJ1-1,TRBV6-1,many,-,CASRSPGTEAFF,TGTGCCAGCAGGTCCCCTGGTACTGAAGCTTTCTTT
TRBJ2-6,TRBV10-2,many,-,CASSETSSGANVLTF,TGCGCCAGCAGTGAGACGAGTTCTGGGGCCAACGTCCTGACTTTC
TRBJ2-2,TRBV24-1,-,-,CATSDSAGNTGELFF,TGTGCCACCAGTGATTCGGCGGGGAACACCGGGGAGCTGTTTTTT
TRBJ2-5,TRBV5-5,many,-,CASSNTDKWETQYF,TGTGCCAGCAGTAACACTGACAAGTGGGAGACCCAGTACTTC
TRBJ1-2,TRBV12-3/TRBV12-4,many,TRBD1,CASSFQGQGLGYTF,TGTGCCAGCAGTTTTCAGGGACAGGGGCTTGGCTACACCTTC
TRBJ1-4,TRBV5-1,many,-,CASSLASGAVDEKLFF,TGCGCCAGCAGCTTGGCGTCTGGGGCGGTGGACGAAAAACTGTTTTTT
TRBJ1-2,TRBV7-9,-,TRBD1,CASSHSRTGGLGYTF,TGTGCCAGCAGCCACTCCAGGACAGGGGGCCTCGGCTACACCTTC
TRBJ2-6,TRBV27,-,-,CASSFRDSGANVLTF,TGTGCCAGCAGTTTTCGGGACTCTGGGGCCAACGTCCTGACTTTC
TRBJ2-7,TRBV29-1,-,TRBD1,CSIGQGDEQYF,TGCAGCATCGGACAGGGGGACGAGCAGTACTTC
TRBJ2-6,TRBV19,-,-,CASSDGGHSGANVLTF,TGTGCCAGCTCGGACGGAGGTCACTCTGGGGCCAACGTCCTGACTTTC
TRBJ2-5,TRBV12-3/TRBV12-4,few,TRBD2,CASSAGVAETQYF,TGTGCCAGCAGTGCGGGGGTTGCCGAGACCCAGTACTTC
TRBJ2-1,TRBV3-1,many,TRBD2,CASSPPAGGPHYNEQFF,TGTGCCAGCAGCCCCCCGGCGGGAGGCCCCCATTACAATGAGCAGTTCTTC
TRBJ2-1,TRBV20-1,-,-,CSARSLTGDSNEQFF,TGCAGTGCTAGATCCTTGACGGGGGATAGCAATGAGCAGTTCTTC
TRBJ1-1,TRBV5-1,many,TRBD1,CASSLGTGEAFF,TGCGCCAGCAGCTTGGGGACAGGGGAAGCTTTCTTT